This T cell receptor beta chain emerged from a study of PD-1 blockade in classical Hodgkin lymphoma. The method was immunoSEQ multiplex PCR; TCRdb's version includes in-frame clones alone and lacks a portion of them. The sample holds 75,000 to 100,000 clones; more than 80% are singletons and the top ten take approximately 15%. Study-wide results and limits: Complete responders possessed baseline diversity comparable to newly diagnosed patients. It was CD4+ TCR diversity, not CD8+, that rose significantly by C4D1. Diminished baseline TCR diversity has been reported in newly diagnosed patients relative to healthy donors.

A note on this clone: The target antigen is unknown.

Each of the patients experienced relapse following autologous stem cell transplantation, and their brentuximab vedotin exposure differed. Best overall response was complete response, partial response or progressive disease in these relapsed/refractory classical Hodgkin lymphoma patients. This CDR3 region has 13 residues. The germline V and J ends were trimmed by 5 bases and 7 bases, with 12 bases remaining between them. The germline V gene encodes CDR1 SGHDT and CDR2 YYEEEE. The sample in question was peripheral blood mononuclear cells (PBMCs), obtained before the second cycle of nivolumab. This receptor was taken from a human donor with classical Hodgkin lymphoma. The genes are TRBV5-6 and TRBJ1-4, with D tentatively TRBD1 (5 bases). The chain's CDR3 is CASRRDESEKLFF. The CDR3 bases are TGTGCCAGCAGACGGGACGAGAGTGAAAAACTGTTTTTT.